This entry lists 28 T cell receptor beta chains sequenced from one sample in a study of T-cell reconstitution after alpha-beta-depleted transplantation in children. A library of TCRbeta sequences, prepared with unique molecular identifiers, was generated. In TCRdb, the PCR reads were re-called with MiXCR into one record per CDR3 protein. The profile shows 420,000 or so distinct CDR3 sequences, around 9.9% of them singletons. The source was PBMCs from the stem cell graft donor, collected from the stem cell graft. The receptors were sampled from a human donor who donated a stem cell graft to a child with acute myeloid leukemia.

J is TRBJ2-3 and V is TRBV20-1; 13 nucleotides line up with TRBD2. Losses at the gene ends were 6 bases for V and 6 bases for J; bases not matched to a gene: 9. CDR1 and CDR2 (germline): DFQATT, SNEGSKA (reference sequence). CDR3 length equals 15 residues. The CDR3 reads CSAPPTSGRSDTQYF. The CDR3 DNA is TGCAGTGCCCCGCCGACTAGCGGGAGGTCCGATACGCAGTATTTT.

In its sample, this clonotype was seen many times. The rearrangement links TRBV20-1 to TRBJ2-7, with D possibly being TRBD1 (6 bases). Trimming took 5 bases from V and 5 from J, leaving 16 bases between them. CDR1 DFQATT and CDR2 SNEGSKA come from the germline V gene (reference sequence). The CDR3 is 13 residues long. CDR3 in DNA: TGCAGTGCTGACGGACAGTCCCAACACGAGCAGTACTTC. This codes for CSADGQSQHEQYF.

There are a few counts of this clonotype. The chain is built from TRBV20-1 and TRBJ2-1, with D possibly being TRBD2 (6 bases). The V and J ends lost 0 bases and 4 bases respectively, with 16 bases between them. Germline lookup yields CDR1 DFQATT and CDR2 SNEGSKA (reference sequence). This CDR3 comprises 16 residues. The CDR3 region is CSARESLARTYNEQFF. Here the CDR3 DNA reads TGCAGTGCTAGAGAGTCGCTAGCGCGTACGTACAATGAGCAGTTCTTC.

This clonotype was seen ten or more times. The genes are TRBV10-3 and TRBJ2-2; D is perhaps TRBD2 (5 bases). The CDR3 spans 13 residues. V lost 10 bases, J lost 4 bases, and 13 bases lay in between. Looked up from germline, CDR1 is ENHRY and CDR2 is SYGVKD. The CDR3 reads CATENGITGELFF. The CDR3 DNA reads TGTGCCACCGAGAACGGGATCACCGGGGAGCTGTTTTTT.

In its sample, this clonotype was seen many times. CDR3 protein: CSVEGSPNEQFF. CDR3 in DNA: TGCAGCGTTGAAGGTTCTCCCAATGAGCAGTTCTTC. The rearrangement joins TRBV29-1 to TRBJ2-1; no clear D. Trimming shortened V by 1 base and J by 6 bases, and 7 bases separated the two germline ends. The germline CDR1 and CDR2 sequences are SQVTM and ANQGSEA. The CDR3 is 12 residues long.

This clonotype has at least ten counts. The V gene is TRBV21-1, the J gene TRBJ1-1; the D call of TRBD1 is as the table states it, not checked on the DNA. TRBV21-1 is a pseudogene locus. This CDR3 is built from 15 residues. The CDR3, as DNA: TGTGCCAGCAGCAAAGACCCGGCCATGAACACTGAAGCTTTCTTT. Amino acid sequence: CASSKDPAMNTEAFF.

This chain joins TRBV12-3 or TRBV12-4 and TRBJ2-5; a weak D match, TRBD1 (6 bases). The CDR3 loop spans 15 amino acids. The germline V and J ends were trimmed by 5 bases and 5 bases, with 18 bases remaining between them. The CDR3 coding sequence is TGTGCCAGCAGTCGGGACATCCCCCTCAAGGAGACCCAGTACTTC. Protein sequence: CASSRDIPLKETQYF.

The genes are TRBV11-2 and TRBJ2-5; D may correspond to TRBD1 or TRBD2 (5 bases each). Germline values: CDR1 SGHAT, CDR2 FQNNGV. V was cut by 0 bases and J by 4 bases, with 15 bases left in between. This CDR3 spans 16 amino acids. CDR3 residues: CASSLDLRGWGETQYF. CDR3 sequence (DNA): TGTGCCAGCAGCTTAGATCTGAGGGGTTGGGGAGAGACCCAGTACTTC.

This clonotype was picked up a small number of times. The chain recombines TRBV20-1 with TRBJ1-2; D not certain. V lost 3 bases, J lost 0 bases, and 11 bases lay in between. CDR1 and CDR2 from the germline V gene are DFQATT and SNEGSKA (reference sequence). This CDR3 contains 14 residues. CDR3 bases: TGCAGTGCTAGTCGGGAGAGAACTAACTATGGCTACACCTTC. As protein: CSASRERTNYGYTF.

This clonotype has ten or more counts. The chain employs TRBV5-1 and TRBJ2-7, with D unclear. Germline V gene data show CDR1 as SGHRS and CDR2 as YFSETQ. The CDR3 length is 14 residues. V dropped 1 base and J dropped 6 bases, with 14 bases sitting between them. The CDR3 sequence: CASSLSSDVSEQYV. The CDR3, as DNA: TGCGCCAGCAGCTTGTCCAGTGACGTATCCGAGCAGTACGTC.

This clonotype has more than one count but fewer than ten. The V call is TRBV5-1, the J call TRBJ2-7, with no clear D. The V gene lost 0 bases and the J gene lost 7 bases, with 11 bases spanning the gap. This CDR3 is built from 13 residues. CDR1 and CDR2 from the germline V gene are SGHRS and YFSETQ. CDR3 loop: CASSLDGLKEQYF. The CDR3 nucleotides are TGCGCCAGCAGCTTGGACGGCCTTAAGGAGCAGTACTTC.

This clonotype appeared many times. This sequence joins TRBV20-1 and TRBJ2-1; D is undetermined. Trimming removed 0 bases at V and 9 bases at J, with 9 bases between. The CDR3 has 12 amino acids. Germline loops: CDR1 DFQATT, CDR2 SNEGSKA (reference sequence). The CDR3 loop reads CSARDETREQFF. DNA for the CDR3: TGCAGTGCTAGAGATGAGACTCGTGAGCAGTTCTTC.

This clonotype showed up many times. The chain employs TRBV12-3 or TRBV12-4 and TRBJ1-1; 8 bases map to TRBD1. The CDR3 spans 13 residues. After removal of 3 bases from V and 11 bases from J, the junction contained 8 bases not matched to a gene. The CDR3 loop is CASSLNSGGDAFF. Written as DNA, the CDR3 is TGTGCCAGCAGTTTGAATTCAGGGGGCGACGCTTTCTTT.

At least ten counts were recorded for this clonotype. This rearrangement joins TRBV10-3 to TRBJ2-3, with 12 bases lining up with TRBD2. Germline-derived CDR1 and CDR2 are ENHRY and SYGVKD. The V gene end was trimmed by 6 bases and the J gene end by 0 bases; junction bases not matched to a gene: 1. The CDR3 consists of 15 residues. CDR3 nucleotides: TGTGCCATCAGAGGGACTAGCGGGAGCACAGATACGCAGTATTTT. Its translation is CAIRGTSGSTDTQYF.

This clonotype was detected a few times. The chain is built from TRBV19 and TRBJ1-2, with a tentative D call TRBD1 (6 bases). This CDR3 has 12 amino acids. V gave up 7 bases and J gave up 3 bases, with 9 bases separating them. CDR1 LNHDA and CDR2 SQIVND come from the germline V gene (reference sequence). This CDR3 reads CASMDRDYGYTF. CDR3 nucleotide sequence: TGTGCCAGTATGGACAGAGACTATGGCTACACCTTC.

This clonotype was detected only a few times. Written as DNA, the CDR3 is TGTGCCAGCAGCTTCCGGACAGGACCTTGGGGCTACACCTTC. It specifies CASSFRTGPWGYTF. This rearrangement joins TRBV7-2 to TRBJ1-2; 7 positions agree with TRBD1. The junction had 9 bases not matched to a gene; V was cut back by 3 bases and J by 8 bases. Per the germline V gene, CDR1 is SGHTA and CDR2 is FQGNSA. The CDR3 covers 14 residues.

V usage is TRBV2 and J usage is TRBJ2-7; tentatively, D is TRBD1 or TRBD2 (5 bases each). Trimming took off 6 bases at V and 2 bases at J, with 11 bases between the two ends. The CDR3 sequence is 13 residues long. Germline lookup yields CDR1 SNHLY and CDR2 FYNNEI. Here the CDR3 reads CASRRDGTYEQYF. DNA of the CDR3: TGTGCCAGCAGGAGGGACGGCACCTACGAGCAGTACTTC. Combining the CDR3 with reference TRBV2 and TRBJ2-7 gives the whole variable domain EPEVTQTPSHQVTQMGQEVILRCVPISNHLYFYWYRQILGQKVEFLVSFYNNEISEKSEIFDDQFSVERPDGSNFTLKIRSTKLEDSAMYFCASRRDGTYEQYFGPGTRLTVT.

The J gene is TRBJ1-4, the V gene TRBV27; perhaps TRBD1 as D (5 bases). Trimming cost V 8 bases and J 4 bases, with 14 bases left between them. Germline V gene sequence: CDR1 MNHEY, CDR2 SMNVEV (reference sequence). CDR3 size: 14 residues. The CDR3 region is CASRRAGRNEKLFF. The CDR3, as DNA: TGTGCCAGCCGTCGGGCAGGGCGTAATGAAAAACTGTTTTTT. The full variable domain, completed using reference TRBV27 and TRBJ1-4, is EAQVTQNPRYLITVTGKKLTVTCSQNMNHEYMSWYRQDPGLGLRQIYYSMNVEVTDKGDVPEGYKVSRKEKRNFPLILESPSPNQTSLYFCASRRAGRNEKLFFGSGTQLSVL.

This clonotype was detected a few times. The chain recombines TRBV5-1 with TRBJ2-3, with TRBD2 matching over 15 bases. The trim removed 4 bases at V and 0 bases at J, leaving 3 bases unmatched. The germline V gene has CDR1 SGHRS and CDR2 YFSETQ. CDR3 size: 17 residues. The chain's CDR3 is CASSPGTSGRSTDTQYF. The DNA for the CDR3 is TGCGCCAGCAGCCCCGGGACTAGCGGGAGGAGCACAGATACGCAGTATTTT.

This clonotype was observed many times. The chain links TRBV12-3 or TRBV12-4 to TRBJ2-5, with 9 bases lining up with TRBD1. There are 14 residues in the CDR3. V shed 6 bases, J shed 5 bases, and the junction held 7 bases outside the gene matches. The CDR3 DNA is TGTGCCAGCAGATTTTCCGGGACAGGGGAGACCCAGTACTTC. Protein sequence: CASRFSGTGETQYF.

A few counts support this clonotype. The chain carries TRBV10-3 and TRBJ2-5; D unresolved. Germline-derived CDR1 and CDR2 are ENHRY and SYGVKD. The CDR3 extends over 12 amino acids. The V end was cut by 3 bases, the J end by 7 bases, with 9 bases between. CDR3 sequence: CAISDGEGTQYF. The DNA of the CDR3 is TGTGCCATCAGTGATGGGGAAGGGACCCAGTACTTC.

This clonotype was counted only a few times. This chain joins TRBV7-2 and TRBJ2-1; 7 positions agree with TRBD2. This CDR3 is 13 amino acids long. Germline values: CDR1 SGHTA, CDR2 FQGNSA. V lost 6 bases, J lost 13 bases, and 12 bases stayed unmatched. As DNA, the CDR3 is TGTGCCAGCAGGAGACTAGCCGCAATTGAACAGTTCTTC. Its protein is CASRRLAAIEQFF.

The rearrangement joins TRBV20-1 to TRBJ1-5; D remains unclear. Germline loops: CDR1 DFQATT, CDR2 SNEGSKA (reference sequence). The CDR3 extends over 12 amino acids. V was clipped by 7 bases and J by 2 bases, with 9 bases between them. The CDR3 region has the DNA TGCAGTGTAGCGAGGGGCAATCAGCCCCAGCATTTT. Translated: CSVARGNQPQHF.

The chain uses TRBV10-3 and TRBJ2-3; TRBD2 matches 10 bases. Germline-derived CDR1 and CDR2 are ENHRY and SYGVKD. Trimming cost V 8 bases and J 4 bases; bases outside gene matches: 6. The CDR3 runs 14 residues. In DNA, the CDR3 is TGTGCCATCCCTAGCGGGAGTGGGGCAGATACGCAGTATTTT. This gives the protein CAIPSGSGADTQYF.

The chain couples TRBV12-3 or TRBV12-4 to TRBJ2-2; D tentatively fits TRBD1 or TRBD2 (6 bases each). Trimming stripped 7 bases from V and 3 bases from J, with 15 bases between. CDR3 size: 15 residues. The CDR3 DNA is TGTGCCAGCAAGAACTCCGGGGGCTACACCGGGGAGCTGTTTTTT. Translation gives CASKNSGGYTGELFF.

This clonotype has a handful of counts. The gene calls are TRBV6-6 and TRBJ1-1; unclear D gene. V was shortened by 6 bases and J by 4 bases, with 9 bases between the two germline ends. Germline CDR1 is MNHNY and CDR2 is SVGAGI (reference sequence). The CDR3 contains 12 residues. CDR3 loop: CASRLPGTEAFF. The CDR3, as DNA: TGTGCCAGCAGACTACCGGGCACTGAAGCTTTCTTT.

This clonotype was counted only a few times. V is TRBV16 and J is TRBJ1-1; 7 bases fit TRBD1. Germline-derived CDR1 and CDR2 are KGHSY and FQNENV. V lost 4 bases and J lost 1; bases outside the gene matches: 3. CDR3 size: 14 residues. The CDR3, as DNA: TGTGCCAGCAGCCCGACAGGGAAGAACACTGAAGCTTTCTTT. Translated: CASSPTGKNTEAFF.

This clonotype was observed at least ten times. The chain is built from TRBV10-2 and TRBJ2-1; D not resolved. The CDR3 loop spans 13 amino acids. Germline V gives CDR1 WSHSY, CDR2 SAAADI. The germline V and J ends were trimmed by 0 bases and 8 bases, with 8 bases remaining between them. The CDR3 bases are TGCGCCAGCAGTGAGTCTTGGGCTTATGAGCAGTTCTTC. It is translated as CASSESWAYEQFF.